The present T cell receptor (beta chain) was sequenced within a study of CXCR3-negative and CXCR3-positive naive CD8 T cells (dated by TCRdb to the late 2010s). Turning to the overall study: In total, some 140 million TRB reads were obtained, corresponding to roughly 1.5 +/- 0.3 million reads per library. For the TRBV-TRBJ cluster analysis, the naive subsets came from roughly 5 donors, while the memory cells came from 3 donors. Data from about 12 donors, pooled across two independent experiments, went into the diversity and physicochemical repertoire analyses.

What the study reported, not specific to this receptor: Compared with CXCR3-negative naive cells, CXCR3-positive naive cells had TRB CDR3s with higher hydrophobicity (lower Kidera factor 4), lower energy, and higher strength and volume indices. Because surface CD5, which has been linked to self-reactivity in mice, was comparable between naive subsets, TCR interaction strength was also inferred from TRB CDR3 physicochemical properties. Freshly isolated PBMCs were used for most assays because CXCR3 expression went down partially after cryopreservation. Repertoire diversity was comparably high in both naive subsets but much lower in memory CD8+ T cells. TRBV-TRBJ usage was similar between naive CXCR3-negative and CXCR3-positive cells from the same donor, while memory cells showed distinct patterns.

Each CD8+ T cell subset was flow-sorted in triplicate, and approximately 280,000 cells per subset were placed directly into RLT lysis buffer. To keep memory contaminants out, a stringent definition of naive CD8+ T cells was applied: CD45RO-CCR7+CD27+CD95-. Peripheral blood mononuclear cells were isolated from buffy coats by standard density gradient centrifugation. A FACSAria III was used to flow-sort naive CD8+ T cells into CXCR3-negative and CXCR3-positive populations. An RNeasy Mini Kit was used to extract total RNA from the sorted cells. CDR1 and CDR2 are drawn from the germline V gene: SQVTM, ANQGSEA. From cysteine to phenylalanine, the CDR3 is 15 amino acids long. Only the protein sequence is given. Concerning this clonotype: Its antigen remains unidentified.

The sequencer listed for this sample is NextSeq 550. The Human TCR Profiling Kit (MiLaboratory) was used to make UMI-labeled 5' RACE TRB cDNA libraries. cDNA synthesis used the entire amount of extracted RNA, and PCR amplification then used the entire amount of cDNA produced. Libraries were prepared in parallel with an identical number of PCR cycles. The authors processed their data as follows. About 50,000 +/- 10,000 unique UMI-labeled TRB cDNA molecules per library were extracted with MIGEC and MiXCR, with at least two reads per UMI required. Each library averaged roughly 36,000 +/- 9,600 functional in-frame TRB CDR3 nucleotide clonotypes without stop codons. After downsampling to 5000 UMI-labeled TRB molecules per sample, diversity metrics such as normalized Shannon-Wiener and Chao1 were calculated in VDJtools. Clonotype-size-weighted physicochemical properties of the central five CDR3 residues (interaction energy, strength, volume and Kidera factor 4) were computed in VDJtools. TCRdb reprocessed the reads, and each CDR3 protein sequence is entered once, without DNA. The authors' filters were not applied to this entry. The sample's records list tens of thousands of distinct CDR3 sequences. The ten largest clonotypes hold 0.82% of the sample.

The chain was built from TRBV29-1 and TRBJ2-7; the D call of TRBD1 rests on TCRdb alone, since no DNA is present to check it. The source material was naive CXCR3+ CD8+ T cells from blood. The cell subset or site label on this specimen signifies: CD45RO-CCR7+CD27+CD95- naive CD8+ T cells expressing CXCR3 (TNR3+). The source is a human donor in good health. Some clones in this sample may be carry-over from other donors' samples. CDR3 region: CSVEGRQGATYVQYF.